This note documents a single T cell receptor beta chain sequence. This specimen belongs to a study of OX40 agonist ivuxolimab in advanced cancers. For the study at large: Partial responses were achieved by three patients: one hepatocellular carcinoma, two cutaneous melanoma.

The CDR3 has 14 amino acids. CDR1 MGHRA and CDR2 YSYEKL come from the germline V gene. The V and J ends lost 5 bases and 8 bases, in that order; junction bases with no gene match: 7. Repertoires were generated with immunoSEQ multiplex PCR, while TCRdb's copy carries only in-frame clones and drops some. This table holds 65,000 to 80,000 clones, 70% to 85% found once. This TCR was recovered from an adult with an advanced solid tumor such as melanoma, head and neck, liver or kidney cancer. The sample consisted of CD4+ or CD8+ T cells sorted from blood, taken in a trial of the OX40 agonist ivuxolimab. The chain has TRBV4-1 and TRBJ2-4; 9 nucleotides align to TRBD1. The CDR3 protein is CASSSRDRVDIQYF. The CDR3 DNA is TGCGCCAGCAGCTCCCGGGACAGGGTCGACATTCAGTACTTC.